Sequencing of this T cell receptor beta chain was carried out in a study of brain T cells in children with intractable seizures. V was pared by 2 bases and J by 5 bases, with 12 bases between. Germline CDR1 reads LGHDT; CDR2 reads YNNKEL (reference sequence). The CDR3 has 14 residues. The study, taken as a whole, reports: Clones missing pre-surgery may reflect undersampling of that blood sample. Patients' HCMV serostatus was unknown; virus specificity rests on CDR3 similarity alone.

Sequencing was performed with immunoSEQ multiplex PCR; in TCRdb, only in-frame clones are kept and a portion is missing. The data contain about 340,000 clones, about 93% of them singletons. Time point meaning: blood from clinic visit 5 months post-surgery; TSC patient then seizure free. The sequenced cases were selected for having the highest brain T cell transcript signatures. Pre-surgery treatment included at least one anti-epileptic drug. Details on this clone: Its antigen is unidentified.

This chain connects TRBV3-1 (or the pseudogene TRBV3-2) to TRBJ1-2, with D perhaps matching TRBD1 (6 bases). This sequence originates from a boy under two years old with tuberous sclerosis and intractable seizures. This material consisted of peripheral blood, taken about 5 months after surgery. CDR3 sequence reads: CASSQLGGGYGYTF. For the CDR3, the DNA is TGTGCCAGCAGCCAACTGGGAGGGGGGTATGGCTACACCTTC.